A selection of T cell receptor beta chains follows, all from one sample in a study of shared clonotypes between healthy human individuals. Libraries were prepared by immunoSEQ multiplex PCR; TCRdb keeps only in-frame clonotypes and omits some of them. The sample records millions of clones, approximately 94% being singletons. Sequencing was carried out using naive CD4+ T cells sorted from blood. The receptors originated from a young man in good health. Both conserved end residues are part of each CDR3.

>TRBV5-4|TRBJ2-6
CASSLAGRSSGANVLTF
>TRBV5-1|TRBJ2-6
CASSLVISGANVLTF
>TRBV19|TRBJ2-1
CASTYGGTRDRVFNEQFF
>TRBV28|TRBJ1-5
CASSLFTGDEGDQPQHF
>TRBV29-1|TRBJ1-2
CSVSRTGEGGYTF
>TRBV11-2|TRBJ2-7
CASSLDLGAGQGTYEQYF
>TRBV7-4|TRBJ1-3
CASSLSFDRGSGNTIYF
>TRBV30|TRBJ2-1
CAWSKETLVYNEQFF
>TRBV28|TRBJ1-6
CASSLFTRNSPLHF
>TRBV9|TRBJ2-3
CASSPSGGAADTQYF
>TRBV7-9|TRBJ2-1
CASSLGLAGGDNEQFF
>TRBV6-5|TRBJ2-2
CASAAGLNTGELFF
>TRBV2|TRBJ1-5
CASSEWVSNQPQHF
>TRBV6-1|TRBJ1-1
CASSQPLGSTEAFF
>TRBV6-5|TRBJ1-3
CASNSGPGNTIYF
>TRBV18|TRBJ1-1
CASSPRGNTEAFF
>TRBV18|TRBJ2-3
CASSPFQEGADTQYF
>TRBV29-1|TRBJ2-1
CSVDGTSGASNEQFF
>TRBV11-2|TRBJ1-3
CASSLERTVEPGNTIYF
>TRBV25-1|TRBJ1-3
CASSDLSAGNTIYF
>TRBV28|TRBJ1-1
CASSFGHTEAFF
>TRBV11-2|TRBJ2-7
CASSLTSGRYEQYF
>TRBV7-2|TRBJ1-2
CASSLGTGVVGTF
>TRBV6-6|TRBJ2-7
CASTDRSTYEQYF
>TRBV9|TRBJ2-1
CASSVETGTSGSREQFF
>TRBV5-1|TRBJ1-4
CASSGGLSGEKLFF
>TRBV9|TRBJ2-2
CASSPRTANTGELFF
>TRBV28|TRBJ1-1
CATLYVEGTKAFF
>TRBV28|TRBJ2-1
CASSGTRDRPFNEQFF
>TRBV27|TRBJ2-3
CASSRRTDTQYF
>TRBV5-1|TRBJ2-5
CASSPGLAGGQETQYF
>TRBV9|TRBJ2-3
CASKVSPDADTQYF
>TRBV18|TRBJ1-2
CASSPSGMNYGYTF
>TRBV19|TRBJ1-2
CACMTGNYGYTF
>TRBV10-2|TRBJ2-7
CASREGQGAYAEQYF
>TRBV29-1|TRBJ2-7
CSVLRDTTYEQYF
>TRBV30|TRBJ1-3
CAWSVGGNTIYF
>TRBV27|TRBJ1-4
CASSWKGTERELFF
>TRBV20-1|TRBJ1-5
CSARTAGPQHF
>TRBV19|TRBJ1-2
CASSIEGPGYTF
>TRBV6-1|TRBJ2-7
CASSEPGDKIEQYF
>TRBV14|TRBJ2-3
CASSQEFRADTQYF
>TRBV7-2|TRBJ1-2
CASSLFRFRGDFLYGYTF
>TRBV27|TRBJ2-1
CASSSQGGLLVSNEQFF
>TRBV30|TRBJ2-5
CAWAPGVETQYF
>TRBV30|TRBJ1-2
CAWSTGRRVYGYTF
>TRBV5-1|TRBJ1-6
CASSSAVSSYNSPLHF
>TRBV10-2|TRBJ1-1
CASSESFGGNTEAFF
>TRBV2|TRBJ2-1
CASNRDSGEQFF
>TRBV5-1|TRBJ1-5
CASSLGSAASNQPQHF
>TRBV4-1|TRBJ2-1
CASTPRTSGSLGSYNEQFF
>TRBV7-3|TRBJ2-2
CASSLTSSLGGELFF
>TRBV9|TRBJ2-7
CASSVSGQGDLYEQYF
>TRBV7-9|TRBJ2-1
CASSRPTSGSINEQFF
>TRBV29-1|TRBJ2-7
CSVENIPYEQYF
>TRBV15|TRBJ1-4
CATSPRLATNEKLFF
>TRBV5-1|TRBJ1-3
CASSLGTGEGSGNTIYF
>TRBV6-5|TRBJ1-5
CASRPEGGVHQPQHF
>TRBV6-1|TRBJ2-7
CASSPTGSSYEQYF